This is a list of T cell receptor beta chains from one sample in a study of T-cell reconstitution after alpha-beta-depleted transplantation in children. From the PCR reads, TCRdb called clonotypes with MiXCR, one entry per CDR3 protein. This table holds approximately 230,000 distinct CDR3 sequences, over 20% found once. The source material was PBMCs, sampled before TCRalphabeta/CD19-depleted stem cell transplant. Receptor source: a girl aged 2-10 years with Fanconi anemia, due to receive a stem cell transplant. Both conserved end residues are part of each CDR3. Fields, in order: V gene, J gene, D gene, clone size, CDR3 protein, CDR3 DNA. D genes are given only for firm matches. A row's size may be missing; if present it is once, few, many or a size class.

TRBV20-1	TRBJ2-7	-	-	CSARERSDYEQYF	TGCAGTGCTAGAGAGCGCTCCGACTACGAGCAGTACTTC
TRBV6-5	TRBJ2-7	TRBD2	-	CASSSSGGVLGEQYF	TGTGCCAGCAGTTCTAGCGGGGGGGTATTGGGGGAGCAGTACTTC
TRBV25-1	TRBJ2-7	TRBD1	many	CASSGRTGTTYEQYF	TGTGCCAGCAGTGGTCGGACAGGGACAACCTACGAGCAGTACTTC
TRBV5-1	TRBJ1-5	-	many	CASSVRPGDQPQHF	TGCGCCAGCAGCGTACGGCCTGGGGATCAGCCCCAGCATTTT
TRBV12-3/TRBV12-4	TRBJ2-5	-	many	CASSFGFQETQYF	TGTGCCAGCAGTTTTGGCTTCCAAGAGACCCAGTACTTC
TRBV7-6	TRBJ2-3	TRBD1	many	CASSFPGQGLTDTQYF	TGTGCCAGCAGCTTCCCGGGACAGGGTCTCACAGATACGCAGTATTTT
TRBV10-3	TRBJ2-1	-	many	CAISGTGDWYNEQFF	TGTGCCATCAGCGGAACAGGCGACTGGTACAATGAGCAGTTCTTC
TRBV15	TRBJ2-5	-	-	CATSRDGGQQETQYF	TGTGCCACCAGCAGAGATGGGGGTCAACAAGAGACCCAGTACTTC
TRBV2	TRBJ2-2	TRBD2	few	CASRTSGTGELFF	TGTGCCAGTAGGACTAGCGGGACCGGGGAGCTGTTTTTT
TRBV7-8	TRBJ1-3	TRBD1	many	CASSLNRGIGNTIYF	TGTGCCAGCAGCTTGAACAGGGGGATAGGAAACACCATATATTTT
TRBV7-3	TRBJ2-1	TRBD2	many	CASSLRGGNEQFF	TGTGCCAGCAGCTTAAGGGGGGGCAATGAGCAGTTCTTC
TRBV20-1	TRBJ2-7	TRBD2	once	CSASPRTSGGYEQYF	TGCAGTGCTAGCCCTAGGACTAGCGGGGGGTACGAGCAGTACTTC
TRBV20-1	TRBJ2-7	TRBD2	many	CSALKTSGPYEQYF	TGCAGTGCCTTGAAGACTAGCGGTCCCTACGAGCAGTACTTC
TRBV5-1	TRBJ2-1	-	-	CASSLAYSANEQFF	TGCGCCAGCAGCTTGGCCTACAGCGCCAATGAGCAGTTCTTC
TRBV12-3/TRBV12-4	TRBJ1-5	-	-	CASSPIGNQPQHF	TGTGCCAGCAGTCCTATTGGCAATCAGCCCCAGCATTTT
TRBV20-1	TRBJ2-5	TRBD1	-	CSAGTGTGETQYF	TGCAGTGCTGGAACCGGGACAGGAGAGACCCAGTACTTC
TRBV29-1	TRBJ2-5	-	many	CSTRTDQETQYF	TGCAGCACCCGGACAGACCAAGAGACCCAGTACTTC
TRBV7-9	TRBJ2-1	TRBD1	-	CASSFRDRNNEQFF	TGTGCCAGCAGCTTCCGGGACAGAAACAATGAGCAGTTCTTC